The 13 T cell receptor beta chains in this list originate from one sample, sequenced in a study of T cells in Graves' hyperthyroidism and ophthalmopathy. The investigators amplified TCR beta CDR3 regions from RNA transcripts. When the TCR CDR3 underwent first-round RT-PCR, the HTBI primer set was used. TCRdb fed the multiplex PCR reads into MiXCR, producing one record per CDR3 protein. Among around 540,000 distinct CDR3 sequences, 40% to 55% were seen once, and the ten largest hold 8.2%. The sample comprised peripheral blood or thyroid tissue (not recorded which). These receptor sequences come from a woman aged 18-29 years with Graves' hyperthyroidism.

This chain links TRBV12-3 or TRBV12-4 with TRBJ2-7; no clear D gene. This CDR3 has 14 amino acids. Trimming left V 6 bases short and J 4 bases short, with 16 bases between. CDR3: CASSSPYGSYEQYF. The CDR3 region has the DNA TGTGCCAGCAGCTCTCCCTATGGGTCGTACGAGCAGTACTTC.

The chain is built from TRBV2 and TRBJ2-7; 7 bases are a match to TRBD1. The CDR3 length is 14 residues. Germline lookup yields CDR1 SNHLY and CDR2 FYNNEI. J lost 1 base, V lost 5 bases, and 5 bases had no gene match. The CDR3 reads CASSQDRASYEQYF. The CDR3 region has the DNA TGTGCCAGCAGTCAAGACAGGGCATCCTACGAGCAGTACTTC.

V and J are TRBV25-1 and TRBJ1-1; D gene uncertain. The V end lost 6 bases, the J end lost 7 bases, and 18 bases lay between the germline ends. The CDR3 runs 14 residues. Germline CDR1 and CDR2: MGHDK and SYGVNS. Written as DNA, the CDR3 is TGTGCCAGCAGCGTAGCTCCAAAAACCAATGAAGCTTTCTTT. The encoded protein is CASSVAPKTNEAFF.

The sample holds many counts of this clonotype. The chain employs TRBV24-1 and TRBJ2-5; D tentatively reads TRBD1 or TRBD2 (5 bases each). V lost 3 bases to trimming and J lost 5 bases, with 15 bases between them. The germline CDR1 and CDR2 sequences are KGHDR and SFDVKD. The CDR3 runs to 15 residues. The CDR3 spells CATSDRATGTETQYF. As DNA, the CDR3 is TGTGCCACCAGTGATCGGGCGACTGGGACCGAGACCCAGTACTTC.

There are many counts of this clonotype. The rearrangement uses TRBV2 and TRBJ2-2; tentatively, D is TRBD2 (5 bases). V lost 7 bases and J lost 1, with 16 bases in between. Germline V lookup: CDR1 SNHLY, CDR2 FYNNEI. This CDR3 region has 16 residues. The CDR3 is CASTLTGLQNTGELFF. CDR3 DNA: TGTGCCAGCACCCTGACTGGACTGCAGAACACCGGGGAGCTGTTTTTT.

CDR3 in DNA: TGCAGCTTAGGCGGGGAAGGCTACACCTTC. It codes for CSLGGEGYTF. The chain joins TRBV29-1 to TRBJ1-2; D remains unclear. The CDR3 is 10 residues long. The V end was cut by 8 bases, the J end by 8 bases, with 12 bases between. Per germline, CDR1 SQVTM and CDR2 ANQGSEA.

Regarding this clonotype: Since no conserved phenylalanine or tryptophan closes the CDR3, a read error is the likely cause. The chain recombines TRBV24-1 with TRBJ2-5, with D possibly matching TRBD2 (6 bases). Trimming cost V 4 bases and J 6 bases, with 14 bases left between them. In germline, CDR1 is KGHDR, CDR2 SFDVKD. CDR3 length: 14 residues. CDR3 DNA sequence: TGTGCCACCAGTGACGGGGGTCAACGTAAGACCCAGTACCTC. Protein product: CATSDGGQRKTQYL.

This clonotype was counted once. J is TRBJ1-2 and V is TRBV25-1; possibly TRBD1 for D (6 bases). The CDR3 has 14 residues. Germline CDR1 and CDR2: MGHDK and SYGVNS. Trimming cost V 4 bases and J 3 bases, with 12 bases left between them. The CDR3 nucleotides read TGTGCCAGCAGTGCTTTGGACAGCTACTATGGCTACACCTTC. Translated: CASSALDSYYGYTF.

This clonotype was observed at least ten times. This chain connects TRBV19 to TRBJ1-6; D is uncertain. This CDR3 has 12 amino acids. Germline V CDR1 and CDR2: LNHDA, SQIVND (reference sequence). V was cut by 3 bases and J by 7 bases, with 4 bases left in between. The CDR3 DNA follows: TGTGCCAGTAGTATTGTCAATTCACCCCTCCACTTT. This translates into CASSIVNSPLHF.

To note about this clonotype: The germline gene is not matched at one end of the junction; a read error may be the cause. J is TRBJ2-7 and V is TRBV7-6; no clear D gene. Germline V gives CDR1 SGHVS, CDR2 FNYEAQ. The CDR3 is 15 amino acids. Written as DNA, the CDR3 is TGCGCCAGCAGCCTACTATCGACATTTTCCTACGAGCAGTACTTC. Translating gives CASSLLSTFSYEQYF.

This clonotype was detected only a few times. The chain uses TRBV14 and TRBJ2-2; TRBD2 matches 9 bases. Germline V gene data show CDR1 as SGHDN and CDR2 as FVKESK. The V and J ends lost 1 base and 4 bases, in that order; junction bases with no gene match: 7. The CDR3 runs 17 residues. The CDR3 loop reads CASSQGLAGSRTGELFF. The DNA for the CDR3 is TGTGCCAGCAGCCAAGGGCTAGCGGGATCACGCACCGGGGAGCTGTTTTTT. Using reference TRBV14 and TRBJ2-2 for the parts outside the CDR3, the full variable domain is EAGVTQFPSHSVIEKGQTVTLRCDPISGHDNLYWYRRVMGKEIKFLLHFVKESKQDESGMPNNRFLAERTGGTYSTLKVQPAELEDSGVYFCASSQGLAGSRTGELFFGEGSRLTVL.

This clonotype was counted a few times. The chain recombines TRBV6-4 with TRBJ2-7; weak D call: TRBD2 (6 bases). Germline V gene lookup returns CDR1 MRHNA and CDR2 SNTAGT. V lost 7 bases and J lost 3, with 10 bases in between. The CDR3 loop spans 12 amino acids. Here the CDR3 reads CASNTSLYEQYF. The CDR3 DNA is TGTGCCAGCAATACTAGCCTCTACGAGCAGTACTTC.

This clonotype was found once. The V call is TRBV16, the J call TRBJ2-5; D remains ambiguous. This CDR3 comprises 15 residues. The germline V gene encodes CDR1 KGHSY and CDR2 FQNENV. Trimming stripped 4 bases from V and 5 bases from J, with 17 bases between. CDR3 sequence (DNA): TGTGCCAGCAGCCCCCTTTGGGTGGAAGGGGAGACCCAGTACTTC. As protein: CASSPLWVEGETQYF.